Below, 4 T cell receptor beta chains from the same sample are listed, as sequenced in a study of breast tumors, draining lymph nodes, adjacent tissues. Breast cancer patients provided tissue from their axillary draining lymph nodes. One entry per CDR3 protein, called by TCRdb with MiXCR from the multiplex PCR reads. This sample has about 230,000 distinct CDR3 sequences, with roughly 32% found just once. Sequenced: axillary lymph node tissue. Receptor source: a female donor with breast cancer. Some clones in this sample may be carry-over from other donors' samples.

The table lists this clonotype with many counts. The CDR3 bases are TGTGCCAGTAGTATAAGGGGTCTAGCGGGAGGGGCCTACAATGAGCAGTTCTTC. Translated: CASSIRGLAGGAYNEQFF. The chain joins TRBV19 to TRBJ2-1; 12 bases map to TRBD2. V lost 2 bases, J lost 2 bases, and 7 bases stayed unmatched. The CDR3 covers 18 residues. In germline, CDR1 is LNHDA, CDR2 SQIVND (reference sequence).

The table lists this clonotype with a count of one. The chain employs TRBV10-3 and TRBJ2-3, with 9 nucleotides matching TRBD1. The CDR3 is 15 amino acids. Germline-derived CDR1 and CDR2 are ENHRY and SYGVKD. With V trimmed by 11 bases and J by 2 bases, 11 bases remained unmatched. CDR3 coding DNA: TGTGCCTCCGGGGGGACAGGGCCGTACACAGATACGCAGTATTTT. It specifies CASGGTGPYTDTQYF.

In its sample, this clonotype was seen a few times. V usage is TRBV28 and J usage is TRBJ2-7; 8 positions agree with TRBD1. The CDR3 covers 14 residues. J gave up 2 bases and V 4 bases, and 4 bases lay outside the gene matches. Germline V CDR1 and CDR2: MDHEN, SYDVKM. As DNA, the CDR3 is TGTGCCAGCAGTTCTACGGACAGGGCCTACGAGCAGTACTTC. Translating it yields CASSSTDRAYEQYF.

V is TRBV6-5 and J is TRBJ2-1; 13 nucleotides align to TRBD2. Germline V gene data show CDR1 as MNHEY and CDR2 as SVGAGI. The V and J ends lost 6 bases and 9 bases, in that order; junction bases with no gene match: 8. The CDR3 sequence is 15 residues long. The CDR3 DNA reads TGTGCCAGCAGAGGACTAGCGGGAGTGTCCAGTGAGCAGTTCTTC. Translating gives CASRGLAGVSSEQFF.